The 13 T cell receptor beta chains below come from one sample, sequenced in a study of T cell repertoires in cytomegalovirus infection. TCRdb called the reads again in MiXCR, with one record for every CDR3 protein. The sample carries roughly 60,000 distinct CDR3 sequences, about 33% recorded once. These TCRs' antigens remain unknown. The sequencing sample was made of PBMCs, sequenced either directly or after in vitro stimulation (not recorded which). The receptors originated from a human donor in good health (CMV status not recorded). Some clones in this sample may be carry-over from other donors' samples.

This clonotype was recorded at least ten times. This chain joins TRBV7-2 and TRBJ2-3; possible D gene TRBD2, 5 bases. This CDR3 is 13 amino acids long. From germline, CDR1 is SGHTA and CDR2 FQGNSA. Trimming cost V 1 base and J 14 bases, with 16 bases left between them. The CDR3 loop reads CASSLERQTHAYF. CDR3 DNA sequence: TGTGCCAGCAGCTTAGAGCGGCAAACTCACGCGTATTTT.

At least ten counts were recorded for this clonotype. The V call is TRBV7-8, the J call TRBJ2-1; D may correspond to TRBD1 or TRBD2 (6 bases each). The CDR3 is 21 residues long. The V end lost 5 bases, the J end lost 6 bases, and 35 bases lay between the germline ends. Germline assignment: CDR1 SGHVS and CDR2 FQNEAQ. The CDR3: CASSDLRGDLVTTKYRNEQFF. DNA for the CDR3: TGTGCCAGCAGCGACCTAAGGGGGGACCTGGTGACTACAAAGTACCGCAATGAGCAGTTCTTC.

This clonotype was seen at least ten times. The rearrangement joins TRBV7-2 to TRBJ1-2; no clear D. V was shortened by 5 bases and J by 8 bases, with 15 bases between the two germline ends. CDR3 length equals 13 residues. Germline loops: CDR1 SGHTA, CDR2 FQGNSA. The CDR3 DNA sequence: TGTGCCAGCAGCCCCCCGGGGAGCTGGGGCTACACCTTC. This encodes CASSPPGSWGYTF. The whole variable domain, filled in from reference TRBV7-2 and TRBJ1-2, reads GAGVSQSPSNKVTEKGKDVELRCDPISGHTALYWYRQSLGQGLEFLIYFQGNSAPDKSGLPSDRFSAERTGGSVSTLTIQRTQQEDSAVYLCASSPPGSWGYTFGSGTRLTVV.

This clonotype was counted only a few times. The V gene is TRBV12-3 or TRBV12-4, the J gene TRBJ2-1, with D perhaps assigned TRBD1 or TRBD2 (5 bases each). The CDR3 has 15 residues. V shed 5 bases and J shed 2 bases, with 13 bases lying between them. The CDR3 is CASSLPGTPYNEQFF. The CDR3, as DNA: TGTGCCAGCAGTCTCCCCGGGACCCCCTACAATGAGCAGTTCTTC.

The chain recombines TRBV7-2 with TRBJ1-5; a possible D gene is TRBD1 (5 bases). The germline V gene has CDR1 SGHTA and CDR2 FQGNSA. The CDR3 sequence is 14 residues long. Trimming pared 4 bases from V and 3 bases from J, leaving 10 bases between. The CDR3 sequence: CASSSTGNNQPQHF. The CDR3 region has the DNA TGTGCCAGCAGCTCAACAGGAAACAATCAGCCCCAGCATTTT.

This clonotype was counted at least ten times. The V call is TRBV12-3 or TRBV12-4, the J call TRBJ1-5; no firm D call. The CDR3 has 13 amino acids. Trimming stripped 3 bases from V and 1 base from J, with 4 bases between. CDR3 in amino acids: CASSLKSNQPQHF. The DNA of the CDR3 is TGTGCCAGCAGTTTGAAAAGCAATCAGCCCCAGCATTTT.

V gene TRBV7-2 combines with J gene TRBJ2-7; 13 bases are shared with TRBD2. Losses at the gene ends were 1 base for V and 2 bases for J; bases not matched to a gene: 2. The CDR3 totals 16 residues. Germline assignment: CDR1 SGHTA and CDR2 FQGNSA. The CDR3 bases are TGTGCCAGCAGCTTAGGTGGACTAGCGGGAGCCTACGAGCAGTACTTC. It codes for CASSLGGLAGAYEQYF.

In its sample, this clonotype was seen once. The chain carries TRBV7-2 and TRBJ2-1, with 14 bases lining up with TRBD2. Germline assignment: CDR1 SGHTA and CDR2 FQGNSA. This CDR3 contains 19 residues. Trimming removed 1 base from V and 7 bases from J; junction bases left unmatched: 12. The CDR3 is CASSLGPGLAGEKGNEQFF. The CDR3 coding sequence is TGTGCCAGCAGCTTAGGGCCGGGACTAGCGGGAGAAAAGGGGAATGAGCAGTTCTTC.

The table lists this clonotype with a few counts. This chain uses TRBV20-1 with TRBJ2-1; tentatively, D is TRBD2 (6 bases). The CDR3 runs to 12 residues. Germline V gene data show CDR1 as DFQATT and CDR2 as SNEGSKA (reference sequence). V was clipped by 3 bases and J by 9 bases, with 12 bases between them. CDR3 loop: CSASGGRSEQFF. In nucleotides, the CDR3 is TGCAGTGCTAGCGGGGGTAGGAGTGAGCAGTTCTTC.

This chain connects TRBV20-1 to TRBJ2-5, with TRBD2 matching 12 bases. From germline, CDR1 is DFQATT and CDR2 SNEGSKA (reference sequence). The CDR3 has 16 amino acids. The junction had 8 bases not matched to a gene; V was cut back by 1 base and J by 5 bases. CDR3 amino acids: CSARGASGGAGETQYF. The CDR3 region has the DNA TGCAGTGCTAGAGGAGCTAGCGGGGGGGCCGGGGAGACCCAGTACTTC.

In this sample, this clonotype turned up many times. The V gene is TRBV7-2, the J gene TRBJ2-5, with 8 bases that match TRBD2. CDR1 and CDR2 (germline): SGHTA, FQGNSA. CDR3 size: 14 residues. The V and J ends lost 2 bases and 3 bases, in that order; junction bases with no gene match: 2. CDR3 region: CASSLSGSEETQYF. CDR3 DNA sequence: TGTGCCAGCAGCTTAAGCGGGAGTGAAGAGACCCAGTACTTC.

This clonotype was seen repeatedly, ten times or more. This chain links TRBV7-2 with TRBJ1-1; D not resolved. CDR1 and CDR2 (germline): SGHTA, FQGNSA. V was pared by 2 bases and J by 1 base, with 8 bases between. The CDR3 spans 14 residues. The CDR3 reads CASSLWAGNTEAFF. The CDR3 region has the DNA TGTGCCAGCAGCTTATGGGCGGGGAACACTGAAGCTTTCTTT.

This clonotype has a count of ten or more. This chain joins TRBV4-1 and TRBJ2-7; 8 bases match TRBD2. V shed 3 bases, J shed 4 bases, and the junction held 11 bases outside the gene matches. Germline CDR1 is MGHRA and CDR2 is YSYEKL. The CDR3 spans 16 residues. The CDR3: CASSHLSGGTPYEQYF. In DNA form, the CDR3 reads TGCGCCAGCAGCCACCTCTCGGGGGGGACTCCTTACGAGCAGTACTTC.